The clone carrying this T cell receptor beta chain was recorded many times. Its antigen is still unknown. The sample belongs to a study of T-cell reconstitution after alpha-beta-depleted transplantation in children. Study-wide results and limits: T cells produced anew were the main source of T-cell counts and diversity one year after transplant. Some patients owed their high day-60 TCRbeta diversity to surviving recipient T cells and thymic progenitors.

Preparation of the TCRbeta library involved a method that used unique molecular identifiers. TCRdb reprocessed the PCR reads via MiXCR and lists one record per CDR3 protein. The sample contains about 170,000 distinct CDR3 sequences, around 10% of which appear only once. Germline lookup yields CDR1 MNHEY and CDR2 SVGAGI. V lost 8 bases to trimming and J lost 0 bases, with 7 bases between them. The CDR3 is 12 amino acids. The sequences come from PBMCs, collected before TCRalphabeta/CD19-depleted stem cell transplant. This chain links TRBV6-5 with TRBJ2-5, with unresolved D. The TCR sequence derives from a boy aged 2 to 10 with acute myeloid leukemia, due to receive a stem cell transplant. The chain's CDR3 is CASGIDQETQYF. The CDR3 DNA reads TGTGCCAGCGGAATCGACCAAGAGACCCAGTACTTC.